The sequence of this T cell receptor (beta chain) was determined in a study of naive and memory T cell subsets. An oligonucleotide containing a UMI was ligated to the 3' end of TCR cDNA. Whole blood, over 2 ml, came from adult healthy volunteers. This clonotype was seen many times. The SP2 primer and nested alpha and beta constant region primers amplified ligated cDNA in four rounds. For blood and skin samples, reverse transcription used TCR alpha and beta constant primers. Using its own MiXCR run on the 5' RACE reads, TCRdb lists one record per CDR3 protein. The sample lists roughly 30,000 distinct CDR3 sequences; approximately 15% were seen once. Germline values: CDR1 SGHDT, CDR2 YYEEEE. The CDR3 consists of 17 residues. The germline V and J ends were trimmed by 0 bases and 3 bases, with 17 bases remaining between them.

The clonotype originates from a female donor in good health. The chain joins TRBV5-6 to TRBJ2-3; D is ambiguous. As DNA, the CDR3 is TGTGCCAGCAGCTTGGATCCGGCCCGATCAGCTACAGATACGCAGTATTTT. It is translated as CASSLDPARSATDTQYF.